Only one count was recorded for the clone carrying this T cell receptor beta chain. This entry belongs to a study of blood T cell repertoires in COVID-19. Here immunoSEQ multiplex PCR was the method, and the copy in TCRdb shows in-frame clones only, minus some. The sample has roughly 130,000 clones; 70% to 90% are singletons. V was pared by 5 bases and J by 0 bases, with 7 bases of the junction left unmatched. Germline CDR1 MDHEN, CDR2 SYDVKM. This CDR3 region has 16 residues. The chain has TRBV28 and TRBJ2-1; 7 bases line up with TRBD1. The specimen was peripheral blood. The TCR was taken from a woman between 55 and 75 years old with acute or convalescent COVID-19. CDR3 residues: CASSHQDRSSYNEQFF. CDR3 DNA: TGTGCCAGCAGTCACCAGGACAGGAGCTCCTACAATGAGCAGTTCTTC.